This T cell receptor beta chain comes out of a study of shared clonotypes between healthy human individuals. Germline CDR1 is MDHEN and CDR2 is SYDVKM. V was clipped by 3 bases and J by 5 bases, with 8 bases between them. CDR3 length: 13 amino acids. TCRdb's copy holds only in-frame clones and misses some; the assay was immunoSEQ multiplex PCR. The data contain some 2.1 million clones, roughly 95% of them singletons. The chain has TRBV28 and TRBJ1-5; D call uncertain. The specimen sequenced was naive CD4+ T cells sorted from blood. Subset: CD45RA+ positively selected. The receptor was derived from a man younger than 35 in good health. The DNA of the CDR3 is TGTGCCAGCAGTTTTAACGAGTATCAGCCCCAGCATTTT. Residues: CASSFNEYQPQHF.